This T cell receptor (beta chain) derives from a study of shared clonotypes between healthy human individuals. As concerns this clone: Its antigen is currently unknown.

Sequencing used immunoSEQ multiplex PCR; TCRdb keeps in-frame clones, though not all of them. In the table there are some 1 million clones, roughly 80% of which are singletons. The study's findings and limits: When compared with the clonotypes that were shared by all four sorted-subset donors, the non-shared clonotypes turned out to have lower generation probabilities. Naive CD4 clonotypes overlapped across a few donors at roughly 4.5%. It was only blood that was sampled, and tissue repertoires likely differ. Though the depth was large, rarefaction showed that sorted-subset sequencing was incomplete.

Material: memory CD4+ T cells sorted from blood. Sample subset: CD45RA-negative fraction. The TCR was taken from a man younger than 35 in good health.

The CDR3 sequence: CASSWTGVNEKLFF. The CDR3 nucleotides are TGTGCCAGCAGCTGGACAGGGGTTAATGAAAAACTGTTTTTT. The V gene is TRBV6-8, the J gene TRBJ1-4, with 9 positions matching TRBD1. The germline CDR1 and CDR2 sequences are MNHGY and SAAAGT. V shed 6 bases and J 4 bases; nucleotides not matched to a gene: 3. This CDR3 contains 14 residues.